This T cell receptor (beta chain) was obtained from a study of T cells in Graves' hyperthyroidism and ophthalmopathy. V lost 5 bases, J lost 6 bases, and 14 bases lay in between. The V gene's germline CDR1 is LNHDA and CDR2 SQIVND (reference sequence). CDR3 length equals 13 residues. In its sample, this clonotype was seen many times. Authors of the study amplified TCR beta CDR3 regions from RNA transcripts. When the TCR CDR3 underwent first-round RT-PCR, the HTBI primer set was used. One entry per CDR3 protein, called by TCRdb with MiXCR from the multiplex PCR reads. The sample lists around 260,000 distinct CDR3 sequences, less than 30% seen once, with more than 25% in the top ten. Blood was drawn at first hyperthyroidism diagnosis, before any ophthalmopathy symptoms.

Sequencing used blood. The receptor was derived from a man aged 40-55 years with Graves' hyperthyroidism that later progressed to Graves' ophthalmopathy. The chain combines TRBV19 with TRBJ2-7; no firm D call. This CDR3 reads CASSEAVGGEQYF. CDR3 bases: TGTGCCAGTAGTGAGGCAGTTGGCGGCGAGCAGTACTTC.